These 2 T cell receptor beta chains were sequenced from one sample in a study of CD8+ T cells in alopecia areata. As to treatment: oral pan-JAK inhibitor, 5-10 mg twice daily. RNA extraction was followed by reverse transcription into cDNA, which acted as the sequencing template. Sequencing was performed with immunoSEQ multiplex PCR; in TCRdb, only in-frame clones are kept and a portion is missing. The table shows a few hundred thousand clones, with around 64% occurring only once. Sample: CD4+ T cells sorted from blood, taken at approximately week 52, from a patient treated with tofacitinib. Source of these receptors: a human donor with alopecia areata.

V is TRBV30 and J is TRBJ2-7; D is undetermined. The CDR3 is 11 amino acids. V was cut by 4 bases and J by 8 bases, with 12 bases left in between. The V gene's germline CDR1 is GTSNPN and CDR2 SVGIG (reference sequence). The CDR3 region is CAWNLFNQQYF. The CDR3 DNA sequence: TGTGCCTGGAACCTTTTTAATCAGCAGTACTTC. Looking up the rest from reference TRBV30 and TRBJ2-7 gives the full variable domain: SQTIHQWPATLVQPVGSPLSLECTVEGTSNPNLYWYRQAAGRGLQLLFYSVGIGQISSEVPQNLSASRPQDRQFILSSKKLLLSDSGFYLCAWNLFNQQYFGPGTRLTVT.

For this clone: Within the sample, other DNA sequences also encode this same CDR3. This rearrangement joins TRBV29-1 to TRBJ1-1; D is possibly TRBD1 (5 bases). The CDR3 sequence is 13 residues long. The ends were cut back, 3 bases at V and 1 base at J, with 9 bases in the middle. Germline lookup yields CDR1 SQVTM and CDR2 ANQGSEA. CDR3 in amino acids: CSVDGGGNTEAFF. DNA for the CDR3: TGCAGCGTTGACGGGGGAGGGAACACTGAAGCTTTCTTT.